The subject of this entry is one T cell receptor (beta chain). The antigen remains undetermined. The germline V gene encodes CDR1 WSHSY and CDR2 SAAADI. The CDR3 covers 14 residues. The input was approximately 500 ng total RNA; TCR beta cDNA was made from it with a constant-region primer. Three nested multiplex PCR rounds, a slightly modified ARM-PCR, produced the libraries for TCR beta. The opening two PCR rounds, around 11 cycles each, paired TRBV1-TRBV30 forward primers with a C-beta reverse primer. TCRdb used MiXCR to reprocess the multiplex PCR reads, holding one entry per CDR3 protein. This table has about 190,000 distinct CDR3 sequences, just under 85% appearing once. The sample originates from a study of tumor-infiltrating lymphocytes in primary liver carcinoma. Study at large: Patients of both sexes were 30 to 69 years old. There were roughly 3.65 to 7.13 million productive TCRbeta reads per sample, a yield similar across tissue types. Study-level findings and limits: Found in all five tumor regions were only about 8-25% of top clones. Tumor top-250-clone fraction significantly exceeded that of blood (p = 0.039).

Each 20-30 mg portion of unsorted bulk tissue served as the source for co-extraction of RNA and DNA. The TCR was taken from a man in his forties with primary liver carcinoma and hepatitis B virus infection. V and J are TRBV10-2 and TRBJ2-7; 8 positions match TRBD1. Sequencing input: tumor tissue from primary liver carcinoma. CDR3 region: CVTYTTGDTYEQYF. The CDR3, as DNA: TGCGTCACATACACGACAGGGGATACCTACGAGCAGTACTTC.